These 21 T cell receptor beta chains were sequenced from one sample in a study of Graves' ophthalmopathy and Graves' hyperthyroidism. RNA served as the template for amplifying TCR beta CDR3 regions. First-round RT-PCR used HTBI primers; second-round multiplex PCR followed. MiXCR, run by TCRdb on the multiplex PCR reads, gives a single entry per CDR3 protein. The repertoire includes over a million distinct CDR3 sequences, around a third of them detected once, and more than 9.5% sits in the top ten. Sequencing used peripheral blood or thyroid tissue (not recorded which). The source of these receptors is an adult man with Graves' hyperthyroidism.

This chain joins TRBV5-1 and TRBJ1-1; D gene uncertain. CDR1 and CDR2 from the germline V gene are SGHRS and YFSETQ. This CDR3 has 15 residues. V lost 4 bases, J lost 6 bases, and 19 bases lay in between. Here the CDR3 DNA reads TGCGCCAGCAGCCCATCCACGATGACGGCCGCTGAAGCTTTCTTT. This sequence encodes CASSPSTMTAAEAFF.

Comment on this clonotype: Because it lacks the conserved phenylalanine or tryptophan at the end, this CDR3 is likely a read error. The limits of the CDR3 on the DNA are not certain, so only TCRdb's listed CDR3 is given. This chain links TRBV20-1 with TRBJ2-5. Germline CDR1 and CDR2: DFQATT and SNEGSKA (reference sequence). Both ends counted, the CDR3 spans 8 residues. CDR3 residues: CSARDRTS.

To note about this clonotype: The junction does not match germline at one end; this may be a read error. CDR3 in amino acids: CGVEGQENTF. CDR3 DNA sequence: TGCGGCGTTGAGGGACAGGAGAACACCTTC. The chain couples TRBV29-1 to TRBJ1-2, with TRBD1 matching over 8 bases. CDR1 is SQVTM and CDR2 is ANQGSEA in the germline V gene. The CDR3 loop spans 10 amino acids. The full variable domain, its missing parts supplied by reference TRBV29-1 and TRBJ1-2, is SAVISQKPSRDICQRGTSLTIQCQVDSQVTMMFWYRQQPGQSLTLIATANQGSEATYESGFVIDKFPISRPNLTFSTLTVSNMSPEDSSIYLCGVEGQENTFGSGTRLTVV.

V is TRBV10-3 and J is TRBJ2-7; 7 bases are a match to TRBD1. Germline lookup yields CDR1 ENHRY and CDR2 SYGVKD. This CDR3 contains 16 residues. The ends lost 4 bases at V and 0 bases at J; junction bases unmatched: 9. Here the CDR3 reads CAISARRTGPSYEQYF. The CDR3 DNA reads TGTGCCATCAGTGCTAGGCGGACAGGTCCCTCCTACGAGCAGTACTTC.

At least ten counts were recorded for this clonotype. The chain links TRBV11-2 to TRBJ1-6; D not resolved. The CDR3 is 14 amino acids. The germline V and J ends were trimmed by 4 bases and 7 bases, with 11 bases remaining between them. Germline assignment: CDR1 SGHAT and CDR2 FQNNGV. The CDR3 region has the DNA TGTGCCAGCAGCTCCCGCTTACTAAATTCACCCCTCCACTTT. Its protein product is CASSSRLLNSPLHF. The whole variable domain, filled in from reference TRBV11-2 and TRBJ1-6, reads EAGVAQSPRYKIIEKRQSVAFWCNPISGHATLYWYQQILGQGPKLLIQFQNNGVVDDSQLPKDRFSAERLKGVDSTLKIQPAKLEDSAVYLCASSSRLLNSPLHFGNGTRLTVT.

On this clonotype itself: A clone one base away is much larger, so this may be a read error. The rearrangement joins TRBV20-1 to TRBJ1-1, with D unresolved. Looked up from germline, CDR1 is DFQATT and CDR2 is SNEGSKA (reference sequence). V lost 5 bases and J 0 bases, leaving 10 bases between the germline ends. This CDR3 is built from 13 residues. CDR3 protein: CSAGAGLNTEAFF. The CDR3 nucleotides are TGCAGTGCTGGAGCCGGACTGAACACTGAAGCTTTCTTT.

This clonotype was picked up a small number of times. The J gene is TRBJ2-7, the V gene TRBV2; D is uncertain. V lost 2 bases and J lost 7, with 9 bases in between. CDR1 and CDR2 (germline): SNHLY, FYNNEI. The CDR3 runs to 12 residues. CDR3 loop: CASSEQRWEQYF. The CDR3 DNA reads TGTGCCAGCAGTGAACAACGTTGGGAGCAGTACTTC.

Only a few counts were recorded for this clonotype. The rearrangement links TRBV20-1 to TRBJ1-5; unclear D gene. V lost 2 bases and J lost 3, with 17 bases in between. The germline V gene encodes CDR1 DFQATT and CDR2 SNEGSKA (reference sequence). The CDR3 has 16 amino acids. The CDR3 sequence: CSARPILPTNNQPQHF. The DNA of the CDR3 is TGCAGTGCTAGACCGATCTTACCTACAAACAATCAGCCCCAGCATTTT.

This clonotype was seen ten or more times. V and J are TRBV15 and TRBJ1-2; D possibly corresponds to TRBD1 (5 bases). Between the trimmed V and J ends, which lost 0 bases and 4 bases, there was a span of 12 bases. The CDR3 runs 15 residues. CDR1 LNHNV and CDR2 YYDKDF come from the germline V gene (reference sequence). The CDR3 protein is CATSRDRQIIYGYTF. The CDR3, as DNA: TGTGCCACCAGCAGAGACCGACAGATAATCTATGGCTACACCTTC.

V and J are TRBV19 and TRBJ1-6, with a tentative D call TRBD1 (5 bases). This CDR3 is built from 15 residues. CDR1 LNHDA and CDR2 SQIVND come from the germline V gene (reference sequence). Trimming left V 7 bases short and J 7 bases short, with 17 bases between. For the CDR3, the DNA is TGTGCCAGTACGGAACCCGGGGCAGTCAATTCACCCCTCCACTTT. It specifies CASTEPGAVNSPLHF. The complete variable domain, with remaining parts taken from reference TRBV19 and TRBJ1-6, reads DGGITQSPKYLFRKEGQNVTLSCEQNLNHDAMYWYRQDPGQGLRLIYYSQIVNDFQKGDIAEGYSVSREKKESFPLTVTSAQKNPTAFYLCASTEPGAVNSPLHFGNGTRLTVT.

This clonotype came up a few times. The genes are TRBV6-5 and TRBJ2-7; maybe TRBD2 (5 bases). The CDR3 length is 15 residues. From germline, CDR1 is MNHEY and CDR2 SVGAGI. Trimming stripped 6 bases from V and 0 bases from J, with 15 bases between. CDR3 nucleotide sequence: TGTGCCAGCAGACACCTAGCCGGCCTCTCCTACGAGCAGTACTTC. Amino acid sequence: CASRHLAGLSYEQYF.

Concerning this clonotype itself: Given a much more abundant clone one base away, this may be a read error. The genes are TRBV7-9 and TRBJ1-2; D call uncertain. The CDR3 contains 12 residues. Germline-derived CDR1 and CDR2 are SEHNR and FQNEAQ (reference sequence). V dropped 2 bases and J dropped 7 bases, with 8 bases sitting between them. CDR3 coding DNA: TGTGCCAGCAGCTTAATACACGGTGGCTACACCTTC. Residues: CASSLIHGGYTF.

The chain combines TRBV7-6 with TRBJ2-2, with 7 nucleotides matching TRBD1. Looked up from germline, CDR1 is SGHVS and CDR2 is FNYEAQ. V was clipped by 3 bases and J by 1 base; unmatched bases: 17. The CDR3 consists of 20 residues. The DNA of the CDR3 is TGTGCCAGCAGCTTGTTACGGGACAGCGAAAAGATCGAGAACACCGGGGAGCTGTTTTTT. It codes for CASSLLRDSEKIENTGELFF.

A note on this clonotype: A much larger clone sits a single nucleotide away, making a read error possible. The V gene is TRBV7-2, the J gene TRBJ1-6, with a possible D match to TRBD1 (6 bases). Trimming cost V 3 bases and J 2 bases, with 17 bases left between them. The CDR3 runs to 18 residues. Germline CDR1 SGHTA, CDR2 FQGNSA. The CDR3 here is CASSLGGQSSPYNSPLHF. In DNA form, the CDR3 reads TGTGCCAGCAGCTTGGGGGGGCAGTCGAGCCCCTATAATTCACCCCTCCACTTT.

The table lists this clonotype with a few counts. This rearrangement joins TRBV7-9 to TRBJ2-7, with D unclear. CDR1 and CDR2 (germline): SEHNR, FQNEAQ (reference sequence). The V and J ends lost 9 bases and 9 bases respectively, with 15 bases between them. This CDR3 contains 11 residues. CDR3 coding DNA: TGTGCCAGTCGGCGCAACACCGGGCAGTACTTC. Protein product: CASRRNTGQYF.

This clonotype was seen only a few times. The CDR3 sequence: CAISDGQDGDTQYF. The CDR3 bases are TGTGCCATCAGTGATGGACAGGACGGAGATACGCAGTATTTT. The rearrangement links TRBV7-8 to TRBJ2-3, with TRBD1 matching over 7 bases. With V trimmed by 10 bases and J by 5 bases, 12 bases remained unmatched. CDR1 is SGHVS and CDR2 is FQNEAQ in the germline V gene. The CDR3 has 14 residues.

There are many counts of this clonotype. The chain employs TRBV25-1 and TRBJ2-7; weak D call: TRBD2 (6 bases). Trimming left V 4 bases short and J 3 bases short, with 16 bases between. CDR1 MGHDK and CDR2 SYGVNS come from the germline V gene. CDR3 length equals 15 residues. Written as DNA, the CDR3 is TGTGCCAGCAGTGTAAACTCCTGGGACTTCTACGAGCAGTACTTC. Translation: CASSVNSWDFYEQYF.

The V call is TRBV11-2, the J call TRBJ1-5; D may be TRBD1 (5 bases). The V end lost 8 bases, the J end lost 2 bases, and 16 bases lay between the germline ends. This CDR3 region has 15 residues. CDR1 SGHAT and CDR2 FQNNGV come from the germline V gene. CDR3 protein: CASSPREGRNQPQHF. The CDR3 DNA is TGTGCCAGCTCACCTAGAGAGGGACGCAATCAGCCCCAGCATTTT.

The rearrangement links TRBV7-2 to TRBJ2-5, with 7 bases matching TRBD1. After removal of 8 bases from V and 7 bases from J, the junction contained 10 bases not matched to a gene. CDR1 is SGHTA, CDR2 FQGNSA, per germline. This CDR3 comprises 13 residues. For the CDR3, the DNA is TGTGCCAGCGGCGTAGGGGGCTCAGGGACCCAGTACTTC. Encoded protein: CASGVGGSGTQYF. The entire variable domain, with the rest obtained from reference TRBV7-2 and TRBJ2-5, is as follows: GAGVSQSPSNKVTEKGKDVELRCDPISGHTALYWYRQSLGQGLEFLIYFQGNSAPDKSGLPSDRFSAERTGGSVSTLTIQRTQQEDSAVYLCASGVGGSGTQYFGPGTRLLVL.

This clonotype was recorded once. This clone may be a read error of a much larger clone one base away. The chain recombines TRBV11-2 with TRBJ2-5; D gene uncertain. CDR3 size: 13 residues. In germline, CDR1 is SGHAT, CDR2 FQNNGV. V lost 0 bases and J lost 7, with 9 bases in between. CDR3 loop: CASSLDVKGTQYF. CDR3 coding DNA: TGTGCCAGCAGCTTAGATGTGAAAGGGACCCAGTACTTC.

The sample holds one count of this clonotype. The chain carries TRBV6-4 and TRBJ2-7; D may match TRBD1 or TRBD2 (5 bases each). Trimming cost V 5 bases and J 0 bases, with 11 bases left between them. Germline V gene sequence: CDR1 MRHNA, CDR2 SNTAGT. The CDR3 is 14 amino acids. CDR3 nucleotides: TGTGCCAGCAGTCCTGTCGGGGCCTCCTACGAGCAGTACTTC. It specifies CASSPVGASYEQYF.